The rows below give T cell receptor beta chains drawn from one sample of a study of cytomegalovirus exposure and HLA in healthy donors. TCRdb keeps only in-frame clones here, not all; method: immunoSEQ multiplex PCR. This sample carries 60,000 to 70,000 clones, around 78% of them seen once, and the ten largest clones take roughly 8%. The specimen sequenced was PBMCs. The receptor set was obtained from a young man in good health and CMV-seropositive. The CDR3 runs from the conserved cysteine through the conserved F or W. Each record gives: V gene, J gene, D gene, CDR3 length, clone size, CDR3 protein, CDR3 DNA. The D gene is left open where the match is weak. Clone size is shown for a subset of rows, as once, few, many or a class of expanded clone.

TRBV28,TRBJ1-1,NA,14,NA,CASSLSRANTEAFF,TGTGCCAGCAGTTTATCCAGGGCGAACACTGAAGCTTTCTTT
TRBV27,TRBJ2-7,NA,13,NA,CASSRTTTYEQYF,TGTGCCAGCAGTCGGACTACTACCTACGAGCAGTACTTC
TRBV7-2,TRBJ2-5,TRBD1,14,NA,CASSPLDRPETQYF,TGTGCCAGCAGCCCGTTGGACAGGCCAGAGACCCAGTACTTC
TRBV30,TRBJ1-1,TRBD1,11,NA,CAWTGQGEAFF,TGTGCCTGGACCGGACAGGGCGAAGCTTTCTTT
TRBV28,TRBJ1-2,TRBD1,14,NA,CASGEVDRRNGYTF,TGTGCCAGCGGGGAAGTGGACAGGCGGAATGGCTACACCTTC
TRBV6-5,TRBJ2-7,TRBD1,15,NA,CASSYGGQGSYEQYF,TGTGCCAGCAGTTACGGGGGACAGGGGTCCTACGAGCAGTACTTC
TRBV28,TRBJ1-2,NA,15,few,CASSGDSPPFHGYTF,TGTGCCAGCAGTGGAGACAGCCCCCCCTTTCATGGCTACACCTTC
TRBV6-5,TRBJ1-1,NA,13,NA,CASSYYARLEAFF,TGTGCCAGCAGTTACTACGCTCGACTTGAAGCTTTCTTT
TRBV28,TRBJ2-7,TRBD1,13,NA,CATLEGQRYEQYF,TGTGCCACTCTCGAGGGACAGAGATACGAGCAGTACTTC
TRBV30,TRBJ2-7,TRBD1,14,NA,CAWDLGTEPGEQYF,TGTGCCTGGGACCTCGGGACAGAACCGGGCGAGCAGTACTTC
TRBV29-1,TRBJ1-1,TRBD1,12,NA,CSVGGGKLEAFF,TGCAGCGTTGGAGGGGGCAAATTGGAAGCTTTCTTT
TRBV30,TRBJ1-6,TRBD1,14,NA,CAWSGDRDNSPLHF,TGTGCCTGGTCAGGGGACAGGGATAATTCACCCCTCCACTTT
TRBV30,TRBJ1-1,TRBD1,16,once,CAWRTDRVSRYTEAFF,TGTGCCTGGAGAACGGACAGGGTGAGTCGGTACACTGAAGCTTTCTTT
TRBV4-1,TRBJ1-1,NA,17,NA,CASSQDMARRRDTEAFF,TGCGCCAGCAGCCAAGACATGGCCCGGCGGAGGGACACTGAAGCTTTCTTT
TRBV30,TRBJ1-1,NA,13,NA,CAWSTQGNTEAFF,TGTGCCTGGAGCACACAGGGGAACACTGAAGCTTTCTTT
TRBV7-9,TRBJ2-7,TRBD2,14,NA,CASSTSGRSYEQYF,TGTGCCAGCAGTACTAGCGGCCGCTCCTACGAGCAGTACTTC
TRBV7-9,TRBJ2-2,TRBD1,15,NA,CASSSGQGNTGELFF,TGTGCCAGCAGCTCCGGACAGGGAAACACCGGGGAGCTGTTTTTT
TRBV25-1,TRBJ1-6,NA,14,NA,CASSDPQGVSPLHF,TGTGCCAGCAGTGACCCACAGGGTGTGTCACCCCTCCACTTT
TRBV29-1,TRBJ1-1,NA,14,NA,CSVVKQGAASEAFF,TGCAGCGTTGTAAAACAGGGTGCGGCTTCTGAAGCTTTCTTT
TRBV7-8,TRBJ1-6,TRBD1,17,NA,CASSSQWDRLNNSPLHF,TGTGCCAGCAGCTCTCAATGGGACAGGCTAAATAATTCACCCCTCCACTTT
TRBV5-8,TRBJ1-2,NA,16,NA,CASSSGWGGDNYGYTF,TGTGCCAGCAGCTCCGGATGGGGGGGGGATAACTATGGCTACACCTTC
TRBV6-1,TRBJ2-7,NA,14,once,CASNYGQSSYEQYF,TGTGCCAGCAATTATGGACAGAGCTCCTACGAGCAGTACTTC
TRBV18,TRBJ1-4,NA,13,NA,CASSPQVNEKLFF,TGTGCCAGCTCACCCCAGGTTAATGAAAAACTGTTTTTT
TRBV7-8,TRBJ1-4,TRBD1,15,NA,CASATGQAINEKLFF,TGTGCCAGCGCCACGGGACAGGCGATTAATGAAAAACTGTTTTTT
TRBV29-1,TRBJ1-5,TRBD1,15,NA,CSVGQGTGSNQPQHF,TGCAGCGTTGGACAGGGGACGGGCAGCAATCAGCCCCAGCATTTT
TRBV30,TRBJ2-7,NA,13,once,CAWSVRRGGEQYF,TGTGCCTGGAGTGTACGACGGGGAGGCGAGCAGTACTTC
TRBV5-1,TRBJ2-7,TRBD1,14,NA,CASSRTGGPYEQYF,TGCGCCAGCAGCCGGACAGGGGGACCCTACGAGCAGTACTTC
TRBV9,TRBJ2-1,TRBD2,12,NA,CASSLAGDEQFF,TGTGCCAGCAGCCTAGCGGGGGATGAGCAGTTCTTC
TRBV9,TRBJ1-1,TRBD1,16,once,CASSVWTGGRNTEAFF,TGTGCCAGCAGCGTGTGGACAGGGGGCAGGAACACTGAAGCTTTCTTT
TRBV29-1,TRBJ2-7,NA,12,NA,CSGGQITGEQYF,TGCAGCGGAGGACAGATAACGGGGGAGCAGTACTTC
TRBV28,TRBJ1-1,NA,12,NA,CASTGVGVATFF,TGTGCCAGCACGGGGGTCGGCGTAGCGACTTTCTTT
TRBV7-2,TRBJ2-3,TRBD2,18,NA,CASSLTSVRLAGADTQYF,TGTGCCAGCAGCTTAACCAGCGTGAGGCTAGCGGGAGCAGATACGCAGTATTTT
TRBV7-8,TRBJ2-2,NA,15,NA,CASSIRGFNTGELFF,TGTGCCAGCAGTATCAGGGGTTTTAACACCGGGGAGCTGTTTTTT
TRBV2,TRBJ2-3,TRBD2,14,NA,CATSRAGVGDTQYF,TGTGCCACCTCACGCGCGGGGGTTGGAGATACGCAGTATTTT
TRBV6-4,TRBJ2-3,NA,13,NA,CASSGGVSDTQYF,TGTGCCAGCAGTGGGGGAGTGTCGGATACGCAGTATTTT